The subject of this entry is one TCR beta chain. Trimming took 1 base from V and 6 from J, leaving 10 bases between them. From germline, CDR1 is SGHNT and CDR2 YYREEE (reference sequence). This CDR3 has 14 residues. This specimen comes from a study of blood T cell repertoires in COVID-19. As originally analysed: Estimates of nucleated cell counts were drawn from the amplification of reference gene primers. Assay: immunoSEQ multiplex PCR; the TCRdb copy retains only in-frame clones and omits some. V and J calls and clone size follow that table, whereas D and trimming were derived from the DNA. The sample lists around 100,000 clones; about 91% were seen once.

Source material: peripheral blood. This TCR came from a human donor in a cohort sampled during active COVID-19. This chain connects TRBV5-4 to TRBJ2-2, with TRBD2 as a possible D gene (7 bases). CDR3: CASSLRGGAGELFF. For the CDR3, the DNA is TGTGCCAGCAGCTTGAGGGGGGGGGCCGGGGAGCTGTTTTTT.